These 31 T cell receptor beta chains share one sample of origin, sequenced in a study of blood T cells in healthy people across ages. Primed by a sample-barcoded 5' primer and a J-beta primer mix, a second PCR proceeded for 7 to 11 cycles. TCRdb re-analysed the 5' RACE reads in MiXCR, keeping a single row per CDR3 protein. The sample contains about 800,000 distinct CDR3 sequences, around half of which appear only once. The sample taken for sequencing was blood. Source of these receptors: an elderly man in good health.

As concerns this clonotype: Since a much larger clone is just one base distant, this may be a read error. The chain carries TRBV20-1 and TRBJ2-1; D is perhaps TRBD2 (6 bases). The germline V gene encodes CDR1 DFQATT and CDR2 SNEGSKA (reference sequence). Trimming removed 0 bases from V and 9 bases from J, with 15 bases in between. The CDR3 totals 14 residues. The CDR3 coding sequence is TGCAGTGCTAGAGATGTTTCCCATAGCGGTGAGCAGTTCTTC. Encoded protein: CSARDVSHSGEQFF.

This clonotype was seen only a few times. The chain recombines TRBV20-1 with TRBJ2-7; tentative D call: TRBD2 (6 bases). V shed 7 bases and J shed 7 bases, with 23 bases lying between them. From germline, CDR1 is DFQATT and CDR2 SNEGSKA (reference sequence). The length of the CDR3 is 14 residues. DNA of the CDR3: TGCAGTGTCACACCCGGGACTGATGTTGTGGAGCAGTACTTC. Translated: CSVTPGTDVVEQYF.

This clonotype was recorded many times. The chain joins TRBV6-5 to TRBJ1-1; D gene unclear. The CDR3 contains 15 residues. Germline CDR1 and CDR2: MNHEY and SVGAGI. Trimming cost V 5 bases and J 0 bases, with 13 bases left between them. CDR3 in amino acids: CASSRSGAMNTEAFF. The CDR3 DNA follows: TGTGCCAGCAGTCGTTCCGGAGCGATGAACACTGAAGCTTTCTTT.

The J gene is TRBJ2-6, the V gene TRBV5-1, with D unclear. CDR3 size: 17 residues. In germline, CDR1 is SGHRS, CDR2 YFSETQ. Trimming took off 4 bases at V and 2 bases at J, with 16 bases between the two ends. CDR3: CASSMAPELPGANVLTF. In DNA, the CDR3 is TGCGCCAGCAGCATGGCCCCAGAGCTCCCTGGGGCCAACGTCCTGACTTTC.

The chain uses TRBV29-1 and TRBJ2-4; perhaps D is TRBD1 or TRBD2 (6 bases each). The end of the DNA is better explained by TRBJ2-7, so the J call may be wrong. The length of the CDR3 is 14 residues. Germline-derived CDR1 and CDR2 are SQVTM and ANQGSEA. The CDR3 DNA is TGCAGCGTTAGGGGGGCAGGGGTATTCCTCGAGCAGTACTTC. Translation gives CSVRGAGVFLEQYF.

This clonotype was seen only a few times. The chain carries TRBV28 and TRBJ1-4; the D is unclear. Trimming shortened V by 5 bases and J by 2 bases, and 12 bases separated the two germline ends. Germline lookup yields CDR1 MDHEN and CDR2 SYDVKM. This CDR3 has 15 amino acids. The CDR3: CASSTHQGTNEKLFF. CDR3 nucleotide sequence: TGTGCCAGCAGTACCCATCAAGGGACTAATGAAAAACTGTTTTTT.

This clonotype was observed a few times. This chain joins TRBV7-3 and TRBJ2-3; possible D gene TRBD1, 6 bases. Per germline, CDR1 SGHTA and CDR2 FQGTGA. The CDR3 spans 16 residues. Trimming removed 4 bases at V and 0 bases at J, with 14 bases between. CDR3 nucleotides: TGTGCCAGCAGCTACGATACAGGACAGAGCACAGATACGCAGTATTTT. This encodes CASSYDTGQSTDTQYF.

V and J are TRBV4-2 and TRBJ2-1; no definite D call. CDR1 and CDR2 from the germline V gene are LGHNA and YNFKEQ. The CDR3 covers 16 residues. Trimming cost V 5 bases and J 3 bases, with 17 bases left between them. CDR3 coding DNA: TGTGCCAGCAGCGCAAGACTGTCGATTAACTACAATGAGCAGTTCTTC. Translated, it gives CASSARLSINYNEQFF.

V is TRBV12-5 and J is TRBJ2-7; D is unclear. Germline V gene lookup returns CDR1 LGHNT and CDR2 FRNRAP. This CDR3 spans 13 amino acids. Trimming removed 7 bases at V and 2 bases at J, with 12 bases between. The CDR3 sequence: CASAAPPTYEQYF. The CDR3 nucleotides are TGTGCTAGTGCCGCCCCGCCAACCTACGAGCAGTACTTC.

This clonotype turned up a few times. V gene TRBV11-3 combines with J gene TRBJ2-5; D is possibly TRBD2 (5 bases). From germline, CDR1 is SGHNT and CDR2 YENEEA. This CDR3 contains 15 residues. The ends were cut back, 4 bases at V and 7 bases at J, with 19 bases in the middle. The DNA for the CDR3 is TGTGCCAGCAGCTCCATTGGGTGGCCCCGGGGGACCCAGTACTTC. This encodes CASSSIGWPRGTQYF. Based on the CDR3 plus reference TRBV11-3 and TRBJ2-5, the full variable domain is EAGVVQSPRYKIIEKKQPVAFWCNPISGHNTLYWYLQNLGQGPELLIRYENEEAVDDSQLPKDRFSAERLKGVDSTLKIQPAELGDSAVYLCASSSIGWPRGTQYFGPGTRLLVL.

As for this clonotype: A much larger clone lies a single base off, so this may be a read error. The rearrangement uses TRBV15 and TRBJ2-3, with D tentatively TRBD2 (6 bases). Germline V gives CDR1 LNHNV, CDR2 YYDKDF (reference sequence). There are 17 residues in the CDR3. As DNA, the CDR3 is TGTGCCACCAGCGGAGATGTGGGGGGAGCGAGCACAGATACGCAGTATTTT. Protein product: CATSGDVGGASTDTQYF.

For this clonotype: This may come from a read error, since a much larger clone is one base off. V gene TRBV5-1 combines with J gene TRBJ2-5, with 7 positions matching TRBD1. V gave up 7 bases and J gave up 11 bases; unmatched junction bases: 17. CDR1 is SGHRS, CDR2 YFSETQ, per germline. This CDR3 has 14 amino acids. CDR3 bases: TGCGCCAGCGGCTCATCACAGGGGCCCAGTGAGCAGTACTTC. It encodes CASGSSQGPSEQYF.

This clonotype was recorded a few times. The rearrangement joins TRBV12-3 or TRBV12-4 to TRBJ2-5, with D perhaps matching TRBD2 (6 bases). The V and J ends lost 6 bases and 11 bases respectively, with 22 bases between them. This CDR3 is built from 14 residues. The DNA of the CDR3 is TGTGCCAGCAGATCCGGGGACGGGGGAGCGGAGCAGTACTTC. Translating it yields CASRSGDGGAEQYF.

With respect to this clonotype: At one of its ends the junction is not consistent with the germline gene, which may arise from a read error. The V gene is TRBV7-2, the J gene TRBJ2-1; 7 bases align to TRBD2. The CDR3 contains 15 residues. Germline CDR1 SGHTA, CDR2 FQGNSA. The CDR3 here is CAGSLPAGRYNEQFF. CDR3 in DNA: TGTGCCGGCAGCTTGCCAGCGGGAAGATACAATGAGCAGTTCTTC.

This clonotype was recorded a few times. The chain carries TRBV30 and TRBJ1-2; no clear D. Trimming stripped 0 bases from V and 10 bases from J, with 9 bases between. The CDR3 has 11 residues. CDR1 is GTSNPN and CDR2 is SVGIG in the germline V gene (reference sequence). The CDR3 nucleotides read TGTGCCTGGAGTGTAGCCGGTTACTACACCTTC. Protein: CAWSVAGYYTF.

This clonotype was observed a handful of times. The chain recombines TRBV20-1 with TRBJ2-1; 15 bases map to TRBD2. Germline CDR1 is DFQATT and CDR2 is SNEGSKA (reference sequence). The J segment lost 7 bases and the V segment lost 5 bases, leaving 6 bases of the junction unmatched. The length of the CDR3 is 15 residues. The chain's CDR3 is CSACRTSGRGNEQFF. The CDR3 DNA is TGCAGTGCTTGCCGGACTAGCGGGAGGGGAAATGAGCAGTTCTTC.

This clonotype turned up a few times. The V gene is TRBV7-2, the J gene TRBJ1-5; D uncertain. V was pared by 1 base and J by 5 bases, with 6 bases between. There are 13 residues in the CDR3. Germline V gene lookup returns CDR1 SGHTA and CDR2 FQGNSA. CDR3 DNA sequence: TGTGCCAGCAGCTTAGGCATTTATCAGCCCCAGCATTTT. It encodes CASSLGIYQPQHF.

The chain uses TRBV12-3 or TRBV12-4 and TRBJ2-5; 7 positions agree with TRBD1. V was pared by 6 bases and J by 4 bases, with 8 bases of the junction left unmatched. CDR3 length: 14 residues. CDR3 loop: CASRDRVLGETQYF. DNA of the CDR3: TGTGCCAGCAGAGACAGGGTACTGGGAGAGACCCAGTACTTC.

The V and J genes are TRBV24-1 and TRBJ2-1; perhaps TRBD2 as D (6 bases). The DNA end is a closer match to TRBJ2-7, so the J assignment may be wrong. Germline V CDR1 and CDR2: KGHDR, SFDVKD. The CDR3 spans 14 residues. CDR3 loop: CATSPGESYNEQYF. The CDR3 bases are TGTGCCACCAGTCCGGGAGAATCCTACAATGAGCAGTACTTC.

The count of this clonotype is one. This CDR3 fails to terminate in the conserved phenylalanine or tryptophan, so it likely reflects a read error. This chain joins TRBV30 and TRBJ1-2, with D possibly TRBD1 on 5 matching bases. V lost 3 bases, J lost 4 bases, and 9 bases lay in between. CDR3 length: 12 amino acids. CDR1 is GTSNPN, CDR2 SVGIG, per germline (reference sequence). The DNA of the CDR3 is TGTGCCTGGAGGCCGGACACCTATGGCTACACCGTC. Encoded protein: CAWRPDTYGYTV.

The chain links TRBV2 to TRBJ2-1; 7 bases align to TRBD2. Germline lookup yields CDR1 SNHLY and CDR2 FYNNEI. The CDR3 length is 11 residues. V lost 11 bases to trimming and J lost 6 bases; unmatched junction nucleotides: 4. The CDR3 sequence is CAVPGGNEQFF. Written as DNA, the CDR3 is TGTGCCGTTCCGGGGGGCAATGAGCAGTTCTTC. Combining the CDR3 with reference TRBV2 and TRBJ2-1 gives the whole variable domain EPEVTQTPSHQVTQMGQEVILRCVPISNHLYFYWYRQILGQKVEFLVSFYNNEISEKSEIFDDQFSVERPDGSNFTLKIRSTKLEDSAMYFCAVPGGNEQFFGPGTRLTVL.

At least ten counts were recorded for this clonotype. This chain connects TRBV29-1 to TRBJ2-1, with a tentative D call TRBD2 (6 bases). The ends were cut back, 8 bases at V and 7 bases at J, with 15 bases in the middle. The germline V gene encodes CDR1 SQVTM and CDR2 ANQGSEA. The CDR3 loop spans 12 amino acids. The CDR3 DNA sequence: TGCAGCTCGACCCGTGGGGGGAATGAGCAGTTCTTC. It translates to CSSTRGGNEQFF.

There are a few counts of this clonotype. The chain couples TRBV3-1 to TRBJ1-4; D perhaps matches TRBD1 (5 bases). Germline CDR1 is LGHDT and CDR2 is YNNKEL (reference sequence). This CDR3 is built from 15 residues. Trimming pared 4 bases from V and 2 bases from J, leaving 11 bases between. The DNA for the CDR3 is TGTGCCAGCAGCCGGAAGGGGCACACTAATGAAAAACTGTTTTTT. It specifies CASSRKGHTNEKLFF.

This clonotype has a count of ten or more. The V and J genes are TRBV12-3 or TRBV12-4 and TRBJ2-5; D may be TRBD2 (6 bases). The CDR3 is 13 amino acids. The V gene lost 3 bases and the J gene lost 3 bases, with 8 bases spanning the gap. The DNA for the CDR3 is TGTGCCAGCAGTTTCGGAGGGGAAGAGACCCAGTACTTC. This gives the protein CASSFGGEETQYF.

V is TRBV28 and J is TRBJ2-7, with D tentatively TRBD2 (6 bases). The end of the DNA aligns better with TRBJ2-5, so the J call may be wrong. From germline, CDR1 is MDHEN and CDR2 SYDVKM. This CDR3 contains 13 residues. CDR3 in DNA: TGTGCCAGCAGTCCGGGACTCTGGAAGACCCAGTACTTC. Protein: CASSPGLWKTQYF.

This clonotype was found a few times. The chain couples TRBV21-1 to TRBJ2-6; TRBD1, as called in the table, went unchecked against the DNA. TRBV21-1 is labeled a pseudogene. The CDR3 runs 16 residues. The CDR3 protein is CATNVRGALGANVLTF. The DNA of the CDR3 is TGTGCCACCAACGTCCGGGGGGCGCTTGGGGCCAACGTCCTGACTTTC.

This clonotype has a single count. This rearrangement joins TRBV5-8 to TRBJ2-1; TRBD2 matches at 9 bases. The ends lost 1 base at V and 2 bases at J; junction bases unmatched: 4. From germline, CDR1 is SGHTS and CDR2 YDEGEE. The length of the CDR3 is 16 residues. The CDR3 nucleotides read TGTGCCAGCAGCTTGTTGACTAGCGGAGCCTACAATGAGCAGTTCTTC. This translates into CASSLLTSGAYNEQFF. Full variable domain (missing parts from reference TRBV5-8 and TRBJ2-1): EAGVTQSPTHLIKTRGQQATLRCSPISGHTSVYWYQQALGLGLQFLLWYDEGEERNRGNFPPRFSGRQFPNYSSELNVNALELEDSALYLCASSLLTSGAYNEQFFGPGTRLTVL.

The chain carries TRBV20-1 and TRBJ1-1; D gene ambiguous. Trimming took off 3 bases at V and 4 bases at J, with 12 bases between the two ends. This CDR3 is 13 amino acids long. CDR1 and CDR2 from the germline V gene are DFQATT and SNEGSKA (reference sequence). The CDR3 spells CSASGGFRTEAFF. The CDR3 region has the DNA TGCAGTGCTAGTGGAGGGTTTCGCACTGAAGCTTTCTTT.

The chain is built from TRBV12-3 or TRBV12-4 and TRBJ1-5, with D possibly TRBD1 on 5 matching bases. CDR3 size: 14 residues. Between the trimmed V and J ends, which lost 0 bases and 6 bases, there was a span of 9 bases. CDR3 nucleotides: TGTGCCAGCAGTTTAGCGTCCGGGGGTCAGCCCCAGCATTTT. It translates to CASSLASGGQPQHF.

A remark on this clonotype: The CDR3 does not end in the conserved phenylalanine or tryptophan, so this is likely a read error. The rearrangement uses TRBV7-3 and TRBJ2-3; a weak D match, TRBD1 (7 bases). V was clipped by 5 bases and J by 8 bases, with 17 bases between them. Germline lookup yields CDR1 SGHTA and CDR2 FQGTGA. There are 14 residues in the CDR3. The CDR3 here is CASSITDQGGTQYL. The CDR3 region has the DNA TGTGCCAGCAGCATTACTGACCAGGGGGGTACGCAGTATCTT.

The chain carries TRBV12-3 or TRBV12-4 and TRBJ2-1; 12 bases map to TRBD2. Losses at the gene ends were 3 bases for V and 8 bases for J; bases not matched to a gene: 8. This CDR3 contains 16 residues. CDR3 residues: CASSFRTSGTSDEQFF. For the CDR3, the DNA is TGTGCCAGCAGTTTTCGGACTAGCGGGACTTCGGATGAGCAGTTCTTC.